The 27 T cell receptor beta chains reported below all come from one sample, sequenced in a study of blood T cells in healthy people across ages. Then a second PCR, running roughly 7 to 12 cycles, was carried out with a sample-barcoded 5' primer and a J-beta primer mix. TCRdb fed the 5' RACE reads into MiXCR, producing one record per CDR3 protein. The table shows approximately 800,000 distinct CDR3 sequences, with 55% to 65% occurring only once. What was sequenced was blood. Every receptor here comes from a man aged 25-45 years in good health.

Here the CDR3 DNA reads TGCAGTGCTAGATTGGCGGAGCCTAGTAACACCTTC. It translates to CSARLAEPSNTF. V is TRBV20-1 and J is TRBJ1-2; unclear D gene. The CDR3 has 12 amino acids. CDR1 and CDR2 (germline): DFQATT, SNEGSKA (reference sequence). V was cut by 2 bases and J by 12 bases, with 16 bases left in between.

The chain is built from TRBV5-4 and TRBJ1-2, with D uncertain. CDR1 and CDR2 (germline): SGHNT, YYREEE (reference sequence). The CDR3 covers 15 residues. Trimming removed 0 bases from V and 0 bases from J, with 9 bases in between. CDR3 loop: CASSLDLLANYGYTF. Written as DNA, the CDR3 is TGTGCCAGCAGCTTGGATCTGCTAGCTAACTATGGCTACACCTTC.

This clonotype was counted ten times or more. The CDR3 here is CASSLTSGSTDTQYF. The CDR3 DNA is TGTGCCAGCAGTCTAACATCGGGGTCCACAGATACGCAGTATTTT. The chain carries TRBV12-3 or TRBV12-4 and TRBJ2-3, with TRBD2 as a possible D gene (5 bases). This CDR3 is 15 amino acids long. V was cut by 5 bases and J by 2 bases, with 14 bases left in between.

This clonotype was found many times. The V call is TRBV2, the J call TRBJ2-5, with D unclear. There are 11 residues in the CDR3. Trimming removed 6 bases from V and 5 bases from J, with 7 bases in between. The germline V gene encodes CDR1 SNHLY and CDR2 FYNNEI. The CDR3 DNA reads TGTGCCAGCAGCGTTCGGGAGACCCAGTACTTC. Translated, it gives CASSVRETQYF. Based on the CDR3 plus reference TRBV2 and TRBJ2-5, the full variable domain is EPEVTQTPSHQVTQMGQEVILRCVPISNHLYFYWYRQILGQKVEFLVSFYNNEISEKSEIFDDQFSVERPDGSNFTLKIRSTKLEDSAMYFCASSVRETQYFGPGTRLLVL.

This clonotype showed up many times. This chain links TRBV29-1 with TRBJ2-4; D tentatively fits TRBD1 or TRBD2 (6 bases each). Trimming took off 0 bases at V and 1 base at J, with 16 bases between the two ends. CDR1 SQVTM and CDR2 ANQGSEA come from the germline V gene. The CDR3 contains 17 residues. The chain's CDR3 is CSVEDLSGALAKNIQYF. In DNA, the CDR3 is TGCAGCGTTGAAGATCTCTCGGGGGCTCTGGCCAAAAACATTCAGTACTTC.

The chain joins TRBV29-1 to TRBJ2-1; TRBD2 matches at 9 bases. The CDR3 has 12 amino acids. Germline CDR1 SQVTM, CDR2 ANQGSEA. The CDR3 DNA follows: TGCAACGTGCTAGCGGGGCTCAATGAGCAGTTCTTC. This codes for CNVLAGLNEQFF.

This chain joins TRBV7-9 and TRBJ2-5, with D tentatively TRBD1 (5 bases). The germline V gene encodes CDR1 SEHNR and CDR2 FQNEAQ (reference sequence). The length of the CDR3 is 12 residues. Trimming took off 11 bases at V and 6 bases at J, with 16 bases between the two ends. The CDR3 DNA reads TGTGCCGGGGCTGGGTCTTTGAAGACCCAGTACTTC. This sequence encodes CAGAGSLKTQYF.

This chain connects TRBV20-1 to TRBJ2-5; D is perhaps TRBD1 (5 bases). The CDR3 is 13 residues long. V was cut by 3 bases and J by 1 base, with 9 bases left in between. The germline V gene has CDR1 DFQATT and CDR2 SNEGSKA (reference sequence). The DNA of the CDR3 is TGCAGTGCTAGGGGGCCCACCCAAGAGACCCAGTACTTC. This gives the protein CSARGPTQETQYF.

V gene TRBV9 combines with J gene TRBJ2-5; D is possibly TRBD2 (7 bases). Matching the DNA end better, TRBJ2-7 makes the J call doubtful. The CDR3 is made up of 15 amino acids. Per germline, CDR1 SGDLS and CDR2 YYNGEE. The CDR3 nucleotides read TGTGCCAGCAGCGCGCGAGTCGCGGGGGCCGACGAGCAGTACTTC. Amino acids: CASSARVAGADEQYF.

The genes are TRBV7-8 and TRBJ2-5; 8 nucleotides match TRBD2. The J call is doubtful: the DNA matches TRBJ2-7 better. Germline V lookup: CDR1 SGHVS, CDR2 FQNEAQ. The CDR3 is 14 amino acids. CDR3 sequence reads: CASSLGGLESEQYF. In DNA, the CDR3 is TGTGCCAGCAGCTTAGGGGGACTAGAGAGCGAGCAGTACTTC.

The gene calls are TRBV6-5 and TRBJ1-6; D unclear. Germline V gene lookup returns CDR1 MNHEY and CDR2 SVGAGI. The CDR3 consists of 14 residues. Trimming left V 5 bases short and J 7 bases short, with 12 bases between. CDR3 sequence: CASSRPFRNSPLHF. The CDR3 DNA reads as TGTGCCAGCAGTCGCCCCTTCCGCAATTCACCCCTCCACTTT.

This clonotype was found a few times. V usage is TRBV20-1 and J usage is TRBJ2-7, with D maybe TRBD2 (5 bases). V was trimmed by 6 bases and J by 2 bases, leaving 14 bases between them. There are 13 residues in the CDR3. The germline gives CDR1 DFQATT, CDR2 SNEGSKA (reference sequence). For the CDR3, the DNA is TGCAGTGCCACCCCAGGACTGGCCTACGAGCAGTACTTC. Residues: CSATPGLAYEQYF.

The CDR3 DNA sequence: TGCGCCAGCAGCCAGGACCCCCTTGGGCAGGGACACTATGGCTACACCTTC. It codes for CASSQDPLGQGHYGYTF. The V call is TRBV4-3, the J call TRBJ1-2; weak D call: TRBD1 (5 bases). From germline, CDR1 is LGHNA and CDR2 YSLEER. CDR3 size: 17 residues. V shed 3 bases and J shed 3 bases, with 20 bases lying between them.

A few counts support this clonotype. Here the CDR3 reads CASGLVDGTPNTEAFF. CDR3 in DNA: TGTGCTAGTGGTTTGGTAGATGGGACACCGAACACTGAAGCTTTCTTT. The rearrangement links TRBV12-5 to TRBJ1-1; D possibly corresponds to TRBD1 (6 bases). This CDR3 is 16 amino acids long. Between the trimmed V and J ends, which lost 0 bases and 1 base, there was a span of 12 bases. CDR1 and CDR2 from the germline V gene are LGHNT and FRNRAP.

The chain employs TRBV15 and TRBJ2-1; 8 nucleotides agree with TRBD2. The trim removed 0 bases at V and 0 bases at J, leaving 10 bases unmatched. The V gene's germline CDR1 is LNHNV and CDR2 YYDKDF (reference sequence). The CDR3 sequence is 19 residues long. CDR3 in amino acids: CATSRDLLGGGSSYNEQFF. Written as DNA, the CDR3 is TGTGCCACCAGCAGAGATCTCCTCGGGGGGGGGAGCTCCTACAATGAGCAGTTCTTC.

In this sample, this clonotype turned up a few times. This chain connects TRBV6-2 or TRBV6-3 to TRBJ2-7, with TRBD2 matching over 9 bases. CDR1 and CDR2 (germline): MNHEY, SVGEGT. The V segment lost 6 bases and the J segment 5 bases; nucleotides outside the gene matches: 8. This CDR3 spans 14 amino acids. The CDR3 protein is CASRVPGLANEQYF. The DNA of the CDR3 is TGTGCCAGCAGGGTTCCGGGACTAGCAAACGAGCAGTACTTC.

This chain joins TRBV12-3 or TRBV12-4 and TRBJ1-4; D gene uncertain. V was pared by 2 bases and J by 12 bases, with 7 bases between. The CDR3 extends over 11 amino acids. DNA for the CDR3: TGTGCCAGCAGTTTATACCTTGAACTGTTTTTT. Its protein product is CASSLYLELFF.

This clonotype showed up many times. V and J are TRBV7-2 and TRBJ2-5, with 7 bases aligning to TRBD2. CDR1 is SGHTA, CDR2 FQGNSA, per germline. J was trimmed by 1 base and V by 1 base; bases with no gene match: 3. The CDR3 sequence is 15 residues long. In DNA form, the CDR3 reads TGTGCCAGCAGCTTAGTTCCGGGGGGCCAAGAGACCCAGTACTTC. It translates to CASSLVPGGQETQYF. The variable domain in full, completed from reference TRBV7-2 and TRBJ2-5, reads GAGVSQSPSNKVTEKGKDVELRCDPISGHTALYWYRQSLGQGLEFLIYFQGNSAPDKSGLPSDRFSAERTGGSVSTLTIQRTQQEDSAVYLCASSLVPGGQETQYFGPGTRLLVL.

This clonotype has more than one count but fewer than ten. This chain joins TRBV29-1 and TRBJ2-7; TRBD1 agrees at 8 bases. The CDR3 runs to 14 residues. V dropped 4 bases and J dropped 0; count of bases not matched to a gene: 5. Germline lookup yields CDR1 SQVTM and CDR2 ANQGSEA. In DNA, the CDR3 is TGCAGCGTTGCCCGGACAGGGAGCTCCTACGAGCAGTACTTC. Protein sequence: CSVARTGSSYEQYF.

This clonotype was counted between two and nine times. The chain employs TRBV27 and TRBJ2-5; D is undetermined. Per germline, CDR1 MNHEY and CDR2 SMNVEV (reference sequence). Trimming cost V 4 bases and J 5 bases, with 11 bases left between them. This CDR3 spans 13 amino acids. CDR3 coding DNA: TGTGCCAGCAGTTCAAACCCTCTTGAGACCCAGTACTTC. This encodes CASSSNPLETQYF.

The genes are TRBV7-2 and TRBJ2-4; D remains unclear. The DNA end is a closer match to TRBJ2-7, so the J assignment may be wrong. The CDR3 consists of 13 residues. Germline CDR1 and CDR2: SGHTA and FQGNSA. The CDR3 sequence: CASSASTAYEQYF. DNA of the CDR3: TGTGCCAGCAGCGCCTCTACCGCCTACGAGCAGTACTTC.

The chain has TRBV7-9 and TRBJ2-7, with D maybe TRBD2 (6 bases). V was trimmed by 4 bases and J by 3 bases, leaving 16 bases between them. Germline V gene lookup returns CDR1 SEHNR and CDR2 FQNEAQ (reference sequence). The CDR3 covers 15 residues. CDR3 sequence: CASSSIGLGGYEQYF. The CDR3 nucleotides are TGTGCCAGCAGCTCGATCGGACTCGGGGGCTACGAGCAGTACTTC. Looking up the rest from reference TRBV7-9 and TRBJ2-7 gives the full variable domain: DTGVSQNPRHKITKRGQNVTFRCDPISEHNRLYWYRQTLGQGPEFLTYFQNEAQLEKSRLLSDRFSAERPKGSFSTLEIQRTEQGDSAMYLCASSSIGLGGYEQYFGPGTRLTVT.

The rearrangement joins TRBV24-1 to TRBJ2-2, with D perhaps assigned TRBD1 or TRBD2 (5 bases each). With 9 bases removed from V and 3 bases from J, the gap between germline ends came to 16 bases. CDR1 and CDR2 (germline): KGHDR, SFDVKD. The CDR3 extends over 15 amino acids. CDR3 nucleotides: TGTGCCACCTGCGCTGGGGGTCTGGACACCGGGGAGCTGTTTTTT. Amino acid sequence: CATCAGGLDTGELFF.

The CDR3: CASSYSIYSYNSPLHF. CDR3 sequence (DNA): TGTGCCAGCAGTTACTCGATCTACAGCTATAATTCACCCCTCCACTTT. The V call is TRBV6-5, the J call TRBJ1-6, with D unclear. The ends were cut back, 0 bases at V and 3 bases at J, with 9 bases in the middle. Germline CDR1 is MNHEY and CDR2 is SVGAGI. The CDR3 runs 16 residues.

This clonotype was seen a handful of times. This chain joins TRBV12-3 or TRBV12-4 and TRBJ2-1, with TRBD2 matching 7 bases. The CDR3 has 17 residues. The J segment lost 1 base and the V segment lost 5 bases, leaving 11 bases of the junction unmatched. The CDR3 DNA sequence: TGTGCCAGCAGTGCCTACCTGGGGGGGACGTCCTACAATGAGCAGTTCTTC. Translated, it gives CASSAYLGGTSYNEQFF.

CDR3 in DNA: TGTGCCATCAGTGAGTCCTTCGGGGGTGAGAACATTCAGTACTTC. Its protein product is CAISESFGGENIQYF. The gene calls are TRBV10-3 and TRBJ2-4; a possible D gene is TRBD2 (6 bases). The V and J ends lost 0 bases and 7 bases respectively, with 13 bases between them. The germline V gene has CDR1 ENHRY and CDR2 SYGVKD. CDR3 length: 15 residues.

The chain carries TRBV7-9 and TRBJ2-7, with 9 bases identical to TRBD1. Germline V gives CDR1 SEHNR, CDR2 FQNEAQ (reference sequence). V gave up 4 bases and J gave up 1 base; unmatched junction bases: 5. The CDR3 has 15 amino acids. The CDR3 region has the DNA TGTGCCAGCAGCTGGCCGGGACAGGGTTCCTACGAGCAGTACTTC. Protein: CASSWPGQGSYEQYF.